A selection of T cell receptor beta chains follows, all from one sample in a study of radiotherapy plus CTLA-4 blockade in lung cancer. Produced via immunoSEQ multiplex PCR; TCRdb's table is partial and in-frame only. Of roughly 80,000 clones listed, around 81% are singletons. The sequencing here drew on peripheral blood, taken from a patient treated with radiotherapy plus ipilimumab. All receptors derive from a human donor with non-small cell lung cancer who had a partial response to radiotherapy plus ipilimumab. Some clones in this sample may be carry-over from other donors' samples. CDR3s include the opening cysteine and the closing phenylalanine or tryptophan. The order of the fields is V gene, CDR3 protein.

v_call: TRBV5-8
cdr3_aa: CASSVGGQTFGYGYTF

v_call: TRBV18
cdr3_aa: CASSPGKGARAFF

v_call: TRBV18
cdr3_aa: CASSSRGPEQYF

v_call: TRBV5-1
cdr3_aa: CASSFLQGARETQYF

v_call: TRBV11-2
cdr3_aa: CASSLQGQAGDTIYF

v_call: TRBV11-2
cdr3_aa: CASSLGPDTQYF

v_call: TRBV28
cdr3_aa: CASRSPGGHQPQHF

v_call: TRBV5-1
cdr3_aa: CASSLVQGSKDTQYF

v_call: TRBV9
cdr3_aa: CASSGPDTTYEQYF

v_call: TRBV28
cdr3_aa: CASYSLAAKPDGYTF

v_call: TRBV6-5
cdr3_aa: CASSYDRYTEAFF

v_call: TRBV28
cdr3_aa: CASSSPQRPHLYEQYF

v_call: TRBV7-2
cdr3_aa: CASSLTFEPSRKGYTF

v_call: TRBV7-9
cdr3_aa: CASSRQGNNNEKLFF

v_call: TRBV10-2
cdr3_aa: CATLAGENTGELFF